This T cell receptor (beta chain) was identified in a study of T cell changes during pregnancy in multiple sclerosis. The table came from immunoSEQ multiplex PCR; TCRdb's copy has only in-frame clones and leaves some out. The profile shows approximately 97,000 clones, 90% of them singletons. The CDR3 spans 14 residues. J was trimmed by 7 bases and V by 6 bases; bases with no gene match: 6. Per the germline V gene, CDR1 is MNHEY and CDR2 is SMNVEV (reference sequence). The chain uses TRBV27 and TRBJ2-2; 9 nucleotides match TRBD1. The receptor was derived from a female donor in good health, enrolled as a control in a pregnancy study. The sequencing here drew on peripheral blood, taken in the second trimester of pregnancy. The CDR3 is CASRDRGIHGELFF. In DNA, the CDR3 is TGTGCCAGCAGGGACAGGGGTATACACGGGGAGCTGTTTTTT.